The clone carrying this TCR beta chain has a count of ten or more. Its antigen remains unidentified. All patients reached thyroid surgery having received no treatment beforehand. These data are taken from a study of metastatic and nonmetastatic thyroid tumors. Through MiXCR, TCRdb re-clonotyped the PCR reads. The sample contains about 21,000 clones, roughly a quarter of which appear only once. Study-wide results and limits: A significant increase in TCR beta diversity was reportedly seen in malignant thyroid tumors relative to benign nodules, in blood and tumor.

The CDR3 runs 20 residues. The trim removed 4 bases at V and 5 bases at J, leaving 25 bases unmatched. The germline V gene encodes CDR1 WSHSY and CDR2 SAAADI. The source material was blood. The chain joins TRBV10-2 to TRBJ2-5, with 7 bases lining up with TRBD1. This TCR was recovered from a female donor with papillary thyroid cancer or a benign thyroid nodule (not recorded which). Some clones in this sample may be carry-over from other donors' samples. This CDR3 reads CASSGSTSLQGPFDGETQYF. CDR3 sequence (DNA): TGCGCCAGCAGTGGGTCGACCTCACTACAGGGGCCCTTCGACGGTGAGACCCAGTACTTC.